This paragraph covers one T cell receptor beta chain sequence. Its antigen is unidentified. There are 15 residues in the CDR3. The germline V gene encodes CDR1 LNHNV and CDR2 YYDKDF (reference sequence). V was cut by 1 base and J by 5 bases, with 14 bases left in between. TCRdb redid the calling of the reads with MiXCR, one entry per CDR3 protein. The sample carries about 35,000 distinct CDR3 sequences, around half recorded once. This specimen comes from a study of T cell repertoires in cytomegalovirus infection. Study-level background: TCR beta signatures that were public indicated CMV infection and matching HLA type.

Study-wide points: Carriage of CMV together with the relevant HLA was identifiable through cumulative public TCR beta family frequency. Ex vivo, HLA-C-restricted CMV-specific TCR beta clonotypes prevailed over the rest of the response.

This chain links TRBV15 with TRBJ2-5; a weak D match, TRBD1 (7 bases). The TCR was taken from a human donor in good health (CMV status not recorded). Some clones in this sample may be carry-over from other donors' samples. The starting material was CD8+ T cells from cultured PBMCs, obtained from culture after CMV antigen stimulation. CDR3 sequence: CATSRGQGGQETQYF. CDR3 sequence (DNA): TGTGCCACCAGCAGAGGGCAGGGGGGACAGGAGACCCAGTACTTC. Using reference TRBV15 and TRBJ2-5 for the parts outside the CDR3, the full variable domain is DAMVIQNPRYQVTQFGKPVTLSCSQTLNHNVMYWYQQKSSQAPKLLFHYYDKDFNNEADTPDNFQSRRPNTSFCFLDIRSPGLGDTAMYLCATSRGQGGQETQYFGPGTRLLVL.